This section outlines one T cell receptor (beta chain) sequence together with its context. Its antigen remains unidentified. Treatment indicated: over 15 received Ad26.COV2.S at low or high dose, single or two shots; about 5 received placebo; per-sample allocation not given. Sampling was done on day 63 after the first vaccine or placebo injection. Using immunoSEQ multiplex PCR, the repertoire was profiled, and TCRdb retains in-frame clones only, with some absent. Of around 420,000 clones listed, 88% are singletons. This entry comes from a study of Ad26.COV2.S vaccination and SARS-CoV-2 variants. Study-level information: Ad26.COV2.S shots went into the muscle once or twice, 56 days apart.

Study-wide findings and caveats: Substantial breadth was reportedly displayed by spike-specific CD8+ and CD4+ T cell responses after vaccination.

The CDR3 is made up of 11 amino acids. Germline-derived CDR1 and CDR2 are LNHDA and SQIVND (reference sequence). The V end lost 9 bases, the J end lost 4 bases, and 7 bases lay between the germline ends. The chain recombines TRBV19 with TRBJ2-1; D gene ambiguous. The TCR originated in a person between 18 and 65 years old who received the Ad26.COV2.S COVID-19 vaccine or a placebo. The specimen was peripheral blood, collected in a trial of Ad26.COV2.S vaccine versus placebo. The chain's CDR3 is CASGSYNEQFF. The CDR3 region has the DNA TGTGCCAGCGGTTCATACAATGAGCAGTTCTTC.